What follows describes a single T cell receptor beta chain. The sample originates from a study of blood T cell repertoires in COVID-19. Study overall: Some COVID-19 samples were acute and others convalescent; all came from the United States, Italy and Spain. PBMCs, B-cell-depleted T cells, or T cells provided the cDNA or gDNA that made up the material.

Original processing methods: Estimates of nucleated cell counts were drawn from the amplification of reference gene primers. Data came from immunoSEQ multiplex PCR; TCRdb stores just in-frame clones and leaves some out. The V and J calls and the clone size are those of that table, but D and trimming were determined from the DNA. Found here are more than 110,000 clones, more than 75% of them singletons; the top ten hold approximately 5.4%. The germline V gene has CDR1 DFQATT and CDR2 SNEGSKA (reference sequence). Trimming left V 3 bases short and J 4 bases short, with 12 bases between. This CDR3 spans 13 amino acids.

Sequenced: peripheral blood. The rearrangement links TRBV20-1 to TRBJ1-2; unclear D gene. This clonotype was sampled from a human donor in a cohort sampled during active COVID-19. The CDR3: CSASEFSSYGYTF. In nucleotides, the CDR3 is TGCAGTGCTAGTGAGTTCTCCAGCTATGGCTACACCTTC.